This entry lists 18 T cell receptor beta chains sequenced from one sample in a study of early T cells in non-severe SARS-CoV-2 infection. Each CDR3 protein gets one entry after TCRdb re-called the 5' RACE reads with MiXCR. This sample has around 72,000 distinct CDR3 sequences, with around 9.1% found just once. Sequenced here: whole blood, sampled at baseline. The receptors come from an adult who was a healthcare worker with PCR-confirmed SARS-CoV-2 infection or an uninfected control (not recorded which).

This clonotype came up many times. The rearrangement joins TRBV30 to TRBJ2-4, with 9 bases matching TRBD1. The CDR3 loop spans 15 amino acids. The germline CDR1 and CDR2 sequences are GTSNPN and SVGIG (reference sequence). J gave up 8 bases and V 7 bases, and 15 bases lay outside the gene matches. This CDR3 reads CAYSKTGGGTDIQYF. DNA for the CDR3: TGTGCCTACAGCAAGACAGGGGGGGGTACGGACATTCAGTACTTC.

The DNA for the CDR3 is TGTGCCAGCAGTTTTGCGACAGAAGTTTCCTACGAGCAGTACTTC. Translated: CASSFATEVSYEQYF. The V and J genes are TRBV12-3 or TRBV12-4 and TRBJ2-7, with a tentative D call TRBD1 (5 bases). This CDR3 is 15 amino acids long. V was clipped by 3 bases and J by 1 base, with 13 bases between them.

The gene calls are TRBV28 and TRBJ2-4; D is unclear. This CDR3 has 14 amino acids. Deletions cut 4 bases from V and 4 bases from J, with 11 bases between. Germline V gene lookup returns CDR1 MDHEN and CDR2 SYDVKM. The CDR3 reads CASSYPGPKNIQYF. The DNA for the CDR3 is TGTGCCAGCAGTTACCCCGGGCCGAAAAACATTCAGTACTTC. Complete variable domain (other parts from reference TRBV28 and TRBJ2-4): DVKVTQSSRYLVKRTGEKVFLECVQDMDHENMFWYRQDPGLGLRLIYFSYDVKMKEKGDIPEGYSVSREKKERFSLILESASTNQTSMYLCASSYPGPKNIQYFGAGTRLSVL.

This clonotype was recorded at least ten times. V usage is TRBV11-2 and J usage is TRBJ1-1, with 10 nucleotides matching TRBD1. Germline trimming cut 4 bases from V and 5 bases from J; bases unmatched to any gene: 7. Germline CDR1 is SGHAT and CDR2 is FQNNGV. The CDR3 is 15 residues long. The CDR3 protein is CASSSGWGQGTEAFF. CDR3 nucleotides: TGTGCCAGCAGCTCCGGTTGGGGACAGGGGACTGAAGCTTTCTTT. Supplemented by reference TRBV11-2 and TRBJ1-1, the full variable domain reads EAGVAQSPRYKIIEKRQSVAFWCNPISGHATLYWYQQILGQGPKLLIQFQNNGVVDDSQLPKDRFSAERLKGVDSTLKIQPAKLEDSAVYLCASSSGWGQGTEAFFGQGTRLTVV.

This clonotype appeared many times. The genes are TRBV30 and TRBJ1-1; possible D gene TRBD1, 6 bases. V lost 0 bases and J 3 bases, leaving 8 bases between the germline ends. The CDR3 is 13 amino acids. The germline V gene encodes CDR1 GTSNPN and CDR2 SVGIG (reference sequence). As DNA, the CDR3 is TGTGCCTGGAGTGTAGGGGGGGACACTGAAGCTTTCTTT. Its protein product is CAWSVGGDTEAFF.

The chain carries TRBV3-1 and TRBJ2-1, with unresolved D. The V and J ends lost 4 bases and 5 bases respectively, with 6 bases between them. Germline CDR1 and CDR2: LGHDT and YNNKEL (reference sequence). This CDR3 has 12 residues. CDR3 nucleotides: TGTGCCAGCAGCCGGCACGACAATGAGCAGTTCTTC. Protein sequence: CASSRHDNEQFF.

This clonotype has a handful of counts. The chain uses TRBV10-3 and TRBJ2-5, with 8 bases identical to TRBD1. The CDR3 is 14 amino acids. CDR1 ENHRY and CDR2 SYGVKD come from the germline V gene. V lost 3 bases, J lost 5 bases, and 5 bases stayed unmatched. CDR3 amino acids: CAISDGQGRETQYF. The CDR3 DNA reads TGTGCCATCAGTGATGGACAGGGACGGGAGACCCAGTACTTC.

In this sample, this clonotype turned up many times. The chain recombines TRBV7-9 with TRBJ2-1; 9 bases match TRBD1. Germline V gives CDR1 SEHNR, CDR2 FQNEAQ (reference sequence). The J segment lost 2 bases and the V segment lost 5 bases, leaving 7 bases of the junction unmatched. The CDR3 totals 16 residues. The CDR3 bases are TGTGCCAGCAGCGCGACCGGGACAGGGCCCTACAATGAGCAGTTCTTC. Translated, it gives CASSATGTGPYNEQFF.

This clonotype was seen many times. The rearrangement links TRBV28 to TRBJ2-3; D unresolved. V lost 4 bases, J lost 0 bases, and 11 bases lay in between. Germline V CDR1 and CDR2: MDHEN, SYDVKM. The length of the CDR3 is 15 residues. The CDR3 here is CASSSGETSTDTQYF. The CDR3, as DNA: TGTGCCAGCAGTTCCGGTGAGACTAGCACAGATACGCAGTATTTT.

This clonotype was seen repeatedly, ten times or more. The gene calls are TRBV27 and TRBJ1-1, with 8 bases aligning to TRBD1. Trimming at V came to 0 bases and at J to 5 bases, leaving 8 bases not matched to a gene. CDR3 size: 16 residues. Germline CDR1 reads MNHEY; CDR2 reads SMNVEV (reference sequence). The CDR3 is CASSLSGTGLRTEAFF. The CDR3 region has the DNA TGTGCCAGCAGTTTATCGGGGACAGGTTTGAGGACTGAAGCTTTCTTT.

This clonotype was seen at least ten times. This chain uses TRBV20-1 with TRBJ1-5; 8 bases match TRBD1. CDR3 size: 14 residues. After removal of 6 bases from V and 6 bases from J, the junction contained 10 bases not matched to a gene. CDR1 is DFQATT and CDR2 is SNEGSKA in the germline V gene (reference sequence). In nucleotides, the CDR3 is TGCAGTGCCCCTGGACAGGGCCGAGGTCAGCCCCAGCATTTT. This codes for CSAPGQGRGQPQHF.

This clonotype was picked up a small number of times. DNA of the CDR3: TGTGCCAGCAGCTTGGCCGGGACAGGGGGCGCCCGCACCGGGGAGCTGTTTTTT. The encoded protein is CASSLAGTGGARTGELFF. The V call is TRBV5-4, the J call TRBJ2-2; TRBD1 matches at 12 bases. Germline V gene data show CDR1 as SGHNT and CDR2 as YYREEE (reference sequence). This CDR3 is built from 18 residues. Trimming removed 0 bases from V and 4 bases from J; junction bases left unmatched: 7.

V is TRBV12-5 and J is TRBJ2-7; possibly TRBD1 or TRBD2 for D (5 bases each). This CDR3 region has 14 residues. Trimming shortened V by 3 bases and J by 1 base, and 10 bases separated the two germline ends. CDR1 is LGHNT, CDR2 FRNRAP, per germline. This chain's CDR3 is CASGFGDGSYEQYF. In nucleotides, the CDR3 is TGTGCTAGTGGTTTCGGGGACGGGTCCTACGAGCAGTACTTC.

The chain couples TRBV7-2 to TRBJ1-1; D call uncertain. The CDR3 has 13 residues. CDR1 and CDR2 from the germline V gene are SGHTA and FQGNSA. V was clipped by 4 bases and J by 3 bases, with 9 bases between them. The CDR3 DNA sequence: TGTGCCAGCAGCTCTCAGAGTTACACTGAAGCTTTCTTT. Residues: CASSSQSYTEAFF.

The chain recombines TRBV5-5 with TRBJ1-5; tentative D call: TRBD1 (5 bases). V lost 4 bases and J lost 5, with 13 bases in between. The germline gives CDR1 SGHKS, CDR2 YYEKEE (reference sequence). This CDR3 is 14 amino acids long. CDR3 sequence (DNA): TGTGCCAGCAGCCGCCCGGACACCGATCAGCCCCAGCATTTT. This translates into CASSRPDTDQPQHF.

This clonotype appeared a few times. CDR3 residues: CASRDHKERRAEQYF. The CDR3 region has the DNA TGTGCCAGCAGGGATCACAAGGAAAGAAGGGCCGAGCAGTACTTC. This chain uses TRBV28 with TRBJ2-7; D unclear. The V and J ends lost 6 bases and 6 bases respectively, with 21 bases between them. The length of the CDR3 is 15 residues. The germline CDR1 and CDR2 sequences are MDHEN and SYDVKM. The full variable domain, completed using reference TRBV28 and TRBJ2-7, is DVKVTQSSRYLVKRTGEKVFLECVQDMDHENMFWYRQDPGLGLRLIYFSYDVKMKEKGDIPEGYSVSREKKERFSLILESASTNQTSMYLCASRDHKERRAEQYFGPGTRLTVT.

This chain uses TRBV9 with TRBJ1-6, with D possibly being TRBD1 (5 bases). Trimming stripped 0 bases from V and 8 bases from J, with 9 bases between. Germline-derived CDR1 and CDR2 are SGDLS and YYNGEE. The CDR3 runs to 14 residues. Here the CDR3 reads CASSVAGLDSPLHF. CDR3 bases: TGTGCCAGCAGCGTAGCGGGGCTCGATTCACCCCTCCACTTT.

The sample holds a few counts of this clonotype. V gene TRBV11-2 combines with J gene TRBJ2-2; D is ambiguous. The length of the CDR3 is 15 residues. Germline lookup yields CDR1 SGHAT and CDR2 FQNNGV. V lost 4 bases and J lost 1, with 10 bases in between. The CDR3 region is CASSWGRRNTGELFF. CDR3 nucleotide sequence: TGTGCCAGCAGCTGGGGTCGACGGAACACCGGGGAGCTGTTTTTT.